This entry features one TCR beta chain sequence. This clone's antigen is unknown. Qualities for individual bases were not recorded, and no much larger clone is one base off. The immunoSEQ Assay, a bias-controlled multiplex PCR, was used to amplify TCRbeta CDR3 regions from genomic DNA. The authors' pipeline ran thus. Nucleated cell counts per sample were estimated from amplification of reference gene primers within the assay. Sequence reads were collapsed and filtered to measure the absolute abundance of every unique TCRbeta CDR3 rearrangement. For each sample, productive Simpson clonality was calculated by taking the square root of Simpson's diversity index across productive rearrangements. In its TCRdb copy, this immuneACCESS table keeps in-frame sequences only and misses some clones. Where compared with another copy, unresolved V genes explain less than half of these, and the others have no known cause. D and trimming were read from the DNA, whereas the V and J calls and clone size are those reported in that table. This sample gives about 210,000 clones in total; 80% to 90% of them show up just once. The ten most abundant clones make up approximately 8.2% of the sample.

Per the germline V gene, MDHEN is the CDR1 and SYDVKM is the CDR2. Trimming at the junction amounts to 6 bases on V and 4 bases on J, and the germline ends lie 3 bases apart. Taken from cysteine to phenylalanine, the CDR3 has 11 residues. Of the read, only the CDR3 DNA is kept; its 33 bases are in frame from base 1. This record comes from a study of blood T cell repertoires in COVID-19 (dated by TCRdb to the early 2020s). Regarding the complete study: Collaborator samples came from the United States, Italy and Spain and covered acute and convalescent phases of COVID-19. The material from the prospective study consisted of cDNA or gDNA derived from T cells, B-cell-depleted T cells, or PBMCs. The dataset comprised deeply sampled blood TCRbeta repertoires from subjects exposed to, actively infected with, or recovered from COVID-19. A freely available public database, intended as a resource for researchers studying the immune response to SARS-CoV-2, is where the repertoires were released. Samples were obtained from the ongoing ImmuneRACE study (first 160 participants) and from 1,254 subjects provided by 6 global collaborators. Sample metadata almost always included a de-identified subject ID, COVID-19 status, age in years and sex. Where HLA class I and class II types were available, the types were taken from metadata supplied by the sample provider, not from assay-based typing. General study outcomes and caveats: The quantity of clinical and demographic metadata differed by source and by participant and was supplied without curation.

In the prospective study, participants were about 18 to 95 years old, resided in about two dozen geographic areas of the United States, and were enrolled through a virtual design. In the prospective study, cohorts were assigned on the basis of participant-reported clinical history obtained from a screening survey and a study questionnaire. For ImmuneRACE Cohort 3, a participant was defined as recovered based on two consecutive negative NP/OP PCR tests, clearance by a healthcare professional, or resolution of symptoms. Each participant in the prospective study had whole blood, serum and a nasopharyngeal or oropharyngeal swab collected by mobile phlebotomists. Participants in the prospective study had the option to provide additional blood draws and questionnaires over an approximately 2-month period. Before DNA extraction, blood samples from the prospective study were shipped at room temperature or frozen.

Material: PBMCs or T cells enriched from blood (not recorded which). Recombination linked TRBV28 to TRBJ1-4; the D gene identity is not certain. The receptor's source is a woman aged 18-29 years who had recovered from COVID-19. The DNA sequence follows: TGTGCCAGCAGCATTAATGAAAAACTGTTTTTT. It specifies CASSINEKLFF.